This is a list of T cell receptor beta chains from one sample in a study of radiation and T cells in renal cell carcinoma. Generated by immunoSEQ multiplex PCR, the TCRdb table keeps only in-frame clones and is missing some. In the table there are about 140,000 clones, roughly 83% of which are singletons. Source: blood, taken from a patient whose treatment included radiotherapy and nephrectomy. All receptors come from a woman aged 45-65 years with renal cell carcinoma. Both conserved end residues are part of each CDR3. Fields, in order: V gene, D gene, J gene, clone size, CDR3 protein, CDR3 DNA. A D gene is named only where the DNA matches it firmly. Expanded clones get a size class; other rows say once, few or many, or leave the size out.

>TRBV7-2|TRBD1|TRBJ2-7|-
CASSLDRAAYEQYF
TGTGCCAGCAGCTTGGACAGGGCCGCCTACGAGCAGTACTTC
>TRBV29-1|TRBD1|TRBJ2-1|-
CSVGRTGVFMNEQFF
TGCAGCGTTGGGAGGACAGGGGTATTTATGAATGAGCAGTTCTTC
>TRBV18|-|TRBJ1-1|-
CASSPNSQANTEAFF
TGTGCCAGCTCACCAAATTCCCAGGCTAACACTGAAGCTTTCTTT
>TRBV7-9|-|TRBJ2-3|-
CASSFPPLIPDTQYF
TGTGCCAGCAGCTTCCCTCCCCTCATCCCAGATACGCAGTATTTT
>TRBV2|-|TRBJ1-5|-
CASSEQGRDQPQHF
TGTGCCAGCAGCGAACAGGGCAGGGATCAGCCCCAGCATTTT
>TRBV29-1|-|TRBJ2-7|-
CSVGTGSSYEQYF
TGCAGCGTTGGCACAGGATCTTCCTACGAGCAGTACTTC
>TRBV7-9|-|TRBJ1-1|once
CASSLGRTEAFF
TGTGCCAGCAGCCTCGGTAGGACTGAAGCTTTCTTT
>TRBV19|TRBD1|TRBJ2-4|-
CASSGGTGGYSKNIQYF
TGTGCCAGTAGTGGCGGGACAGGGGGGTACTCCAAAAACATTCAGTACTTC
>TRBV30|TRBD2|TRBJ2-7|-
CAWSVLAGVGARQYF
TGTGCCTGGAGTGTGTTAGCGGGGGTGGGCGCTCGGCAGTACTTC
>TRBV23-1|-|TRBJ1-4|-
CASSPAKGEKLFF
TGCGCCAGCTCTCCAGCGAAGGGTGAAAAACTGTTTTTT
>TRBV9|TRBD1|TRBJ2-7|few
CASSPRQGSEYEQYF
TGTGCCAGCAGCCCCCGACAGGGAAGTGAATACGAGCAGTACTTC
>TRBV5-1|-|TRBJ1-4|-
CASSLGGAAYEKLFF
TGCGCCAGCAGCTTGGGAGGGGCCGCGTATGAAAAACTGTTTTTT
>TRBV7-2|-|TRBJ1-1|-
CASSLVSEGTEAFF
TGTGCCAGCAGCTTAGTGTCGGAGGGGACTGAAGCTTTCTTT
>TRBV9|TRBD1|TRBJ2-1|-
CASSPRQGVQIYEQFF
TGTGCCAGCAGCCCTCGACAGGGGGTTCAAATATATGAGCAGTTCTTC
>TRBV30|-|TRBJ1-4|once
CAWRGTGSLLSTNEKLFF
TGTGCCTGGAGGGGAACAGGGAGCCTACTTTCAACTAATGAAAAACTGTTTTTT
>TRBV27|TRBD2|TRBJ2-7|-
CASSLDSGRPYEQYF
TGTGCCAGCAGTTTGGATAGCGGGAGGCCCTACGAGCAGTACTTC
>TRBV5-6|-|TRBJ1-1|-
CASSTQGYTEAFF
TGTGCCAGCAGCACCCAGGGATACACTGAAGCTTTCTTT
>TRBV28|-|TRBJ1-2|once
CATINRVNGYTF
TGTGCCACCATCAACCGGGTGAATGGCTACACCTTC
>TRBV7-9|TRBD1|TRBJ1-1|-
CASSSYRGRLNTEAFF
TGTGCCAGCAGCTCCTACAGGGGGCGGTTGAACACTGAAGCTTTCTTT
>TRBV7-9|-|TRBJ1-5|-
CASSLVGRDNQPQHF
TGTGCCAGCAGCTTAGTGGGGCGGGACAATCAGCCCCAGCATTTT
>TRBV18|-|TRBJ1-1|-
CASSLRGVNTEAFF
TGTGCCAGCTCACTAAGGGGGGTCAACACTGAAGCTTTCTTT
>TRBV6-6|TRBD2|TRBJ2-1|-
CASSQFGGDSYNEQFF
TGTGCCAGCAGCCAGTTTGGGGGGGACTCCTACAATGAGCAGTTCTTC
>TRBV5-6|-|TRBJ1-4|-
CASSPGVKGNEKLFF
TGTGCCAGCAGCCCCGGGGTTAAGGGGAATGAAAAACTGTTTTTT
>TRBV18|TRBD1|TRBJ2-5|-
CASSPQDRVGETQYF
TGTGCCAGCTCACCACAGGACAGGGTCGGTGAGACCCAGTACTTC
>TRBV29-1|-|TRBJ1-4|-
CSVEELTLRGGDEKLFF
TGCAGCGTTGAAGAGCTCACCCTCAGGGGTGGGGATGAAAAACTGTTTTTT
>TRBV6-5|-|TRBJ2-7|-
CASRIAIGPYEQYF
TGTGCCAGCAGAATAGCGATCGGTCCCTACGAGCAGTACTTC
>TRBV7-9|-|TRBJ1-1|-
CASSELQGNTEAFF
TGTGCCAGCAGCGAACTACAGGGGAACACTGAAGCTTTCTTT
>TRBV27|-|TRBJ1-1|few
CASRTATLNTEAFF
TGTGCCAGCAGGACAGCGACTTTGAACACTGAAGCTTTCTTT